Sequencing of this T cell receptor (beta chain) was carried out in a study of T cell responses to AZD1222 COVID-19 vaccine. Germline V gene data show CDR1 as MNHEY and CDR2 as SVGEGT. The CDR3 contains 15 residues. The J segment lost 3 bases and the V segment lost 0 bases, leaving 5 bases of the junction unmatched. Clones were sequenced by immunoSEQ multiplex PCR, and TCRdb holds only the in-frame ones, with some missing. Found here are 150,000 to 180,000 clones, roughly nine tenths of them singletons; the top ten hold approximately 19%. This clone is a singleton in its sample. Antigen specificity is unknown. Study-wide results and caveats: At 160-218 and 743-854, vaccine-associated CD4 TCRs were dominant, and they spanned spike. Nearly half of spike-specific TCRs reportedly target variant regions that are unmutated in the B.1.351 and B.1.1.7 variants.

Sequenced here: peripheral blood, sampled on day 0 of AZD1222 vaccination. The receptor comes from an adult in good health. The chain joins TRBV6-2 or TRBV6-3 to TRBJ2-7; 7 bases agree with TRBD1. The CDR3 loop reads CASSYSNSGGYEQYF. CDR3 DNA sequence: TGTGCCAGCAGTTACTCGAATTCAGGGGGCTACGAGCAGTACTTC.